This TCR beta chain was sequenced during a study of blood T cell repertoires in COVID-19. Study-wide background: The origin of the acute and convalescent COVID-19 samples was the United States, Italy and Spain.

The table came from immunoSEQ multiplex PCR; TCRdb's copy has only in-frame clones and leaves some out. The table has approximately 200,000 clones, 70% to 90% seen once; the top ten hold roughly 10%. Germline lookup yields CDR1 SNHLY and CDR2 FYNNEI. This CDR3 is 15 amino acids long. Trimming removed 6 bases from V and 2 bases from J; junction bases left unmatched: 7. What the recovered Cohort 3 donors had was two negative PCRs, clearance, or symptom resolution. The chain is built from TRBV2 and TRBJ1-5, with 7 bases that match TRBD1. The sample taken for sequencing was PBMCs or T cells enriched from blood (not recorded which). The receptor was derived from a young man who had recovered from COVID-19. The CDR3 DNA reads as TGTGCCAGCAGCTTAAACAGGGGAGGCAATCAGCCCCAGCATTTT. This encodes CASSLNRGGNQPQHF.